This is a list of T cell receptor beta chains from one sample in a study of shared clonotypes between healthy human individuals. The protocol was immunoSEQ multiplex PCR, while the TCRdb copy is restricted to in-frame clones and leaves out a portion. The profile shows about a million clones, about 80% of them singletons. Specimen: memory CD4+ T cells from PBMCs. These receptors originate from a man between 18 and 35 years old in good health. Some clones in this sample may be carry-over from other donors' samples. Each CDR3 is given with its conserved first and last residue. A D gene is named only where the DNA matches it firmly. A row's size may be missing; if present it is once, few, many or a size class.

v_call	clone_size	j_call	d_call	cdr3_nt	cdr3_aa
TRBV19	.	TRBJ1-3	TRBD1	TGTGCCAGTACCCTCGTCGGACAGGGCACTGGAAACACCATATATTTT	CASTLVGQGTGNTIYF
TRBV29-1	few	TRBJ1-5	.	TGCAGCGTTGGCGGCAATCAGCCCCAGCATTTT	CSVGGNQPQHF
TRBV28	.	TRBJ1-3	.	TGTGCCAGCAGCTCTGGGGTCTTTGGAAACACCATATATTTT	CASSSGVFGNTIYF
TRBV7-2	.	TRBJ2-7	TRBD2	TGTGCCAGCAGTTTAACCGGGACTAGCTTATACGAGCAGTACTTC	CASSLTGTSLYEQYF
TRBV10-2	.	TRBJ1-5	TRBD1	TGTGCCAGCAGTGAGTTACAGGGGGGAGGGGATCAGCCCCAGCATTTT	CASSELQGGGDQPQHF
TRBV7-2	.	TRBJ2-7	TRBD2	TGTGCCAGCAGCTTAGCGGGATTAGCGGGGCTCGAGCAGTACTTC	CASSLAGLAGLEQYF
TRBV2	.	TRBJ2-2	.	TGTGCCAGCAGCTTCGAGGGACTCCTAAACACCGGGGAGCTGTTTTTT	CASSFEGLLNTGELFF
TRBV7-2	.	TRBJ2-2	.	TGTGCCAGCAGCCAAACCACCCCTGGGGAGCTGTTTTTT	CASSQTTPGELFF
TRBV6-5	.	TRBJ1-4	.	TGTGCCAGCAGTTTGGGCGGGGCTCACGGGTTTGAAAAACTGTTTTTT	CASSLGGAHGFEKLFF
TRBV20-1	.	TRBJ2-7	.	TGCAGTGCTAGGTTTGTTTACGAGCAGTACTTC	CSARFVYEQYF
TRBV18	.	TRBJ2-7	TRBD2	TGTGCCAGCTCACCCGGCCTAGCGGGAGCCGGCTCCTACGAGCAGTACTTC	CASSPGLAGAGSYEQYF
TRBV7-9	.	TRBJ2-1	.	TGTGCCAGCACCAGAGCGGCCGAAAATGAGCAGTTCTTC	CASTRAAENEQFF
TRBV27	few	TRBJ2-2	.	TGTGCCAGCAGTCCCTCCCAAAAAACCGGGGAGCTGTTTTTT	CASSPSQKTGELFF
TRBV5-4	.	TRBJ2-7	.	TGTGCCAGCAGCCCCAGCGTTATCTCCTACGAGCAGTACTTC	CASSPSVISYEQYF
TRBV19	.	TRBJ2-7	TRBD1	TGTGCCAGTAGACCCGGGACAGGGGAAGGGTCCTACGAGCAGTACTTC	CASRPGTGEGSYEQYF
TRBV9	.	TRBJ1-2	.	TGTGCCAGCAGCGTATCGAGGATCCACTATGGCTACACCTTC	CASSVSRIHYGYTF
TRBV9	.	TRBJ2-5	TRBD1	TGTGCCAGCAGCGTGACAGGGCAGGAAGAGACCCAGTACTTC	CASSVTGQEETQYF
TRBV9	.	TRBJ2-3	.	TGTGCCAGCACTAGGTCCAGTGGGAGCACAGATACGCAGTATTTT	CASTRSSGSTDTQYF
TRBV28	.	TRBJ1-1	TRBD1	TGTGCCAGCAGCCGCAGGGGGCCGACTGAAGCTTTCTTT	CASSRRGPTEAFF
TRBV7-9	.	TRBJ1-3	.	TGTGCCAGCAGCCGAAGCAACAGCCGACTCTCTGGAAACACCATATATTTT	CASSRSNSRLSGNTIYF
TRBV9	.	TRBJ2-7	TRBD1	TGTGCCAGCAGCGTTGGGACAGGCTTCATGGAGCAGTACTTC	CASSVGTGFMEQYF
TRBV28	once	TRBJ2-5	TRBD2	TGTGCCAGCAGCATCACCGGGACTAGCGGGAAGGAGAAGACCCAGTACTTC	CASSITGTSGKEKTQYF
TRBV28	.	TRBJ1-2	.	TGTGCCAGCAGTCGAGCAGGGGTCGAGGGCTACACCTTC	CASSRAGVEGYTF
TRBV29-1	.	TRBJ2-1	.	TGCAGCGTTGAATGGCTCGGGCCTTTCTCCTACAATGAGCAGTTCTTC	CSVEWLGPFSYNEQFF
TRBV5-4	.	TRBJ2-7	TRBD1	TGTGCCAGCAGCCCACCGGGACAGAGCTCCTACGAGCAGTACTTC	CASSPPGQSSYEQYF
TRBV29-1	.	TRBJ2-1	.	TGCAGCGTGCGGGCCCCCCTTTCGAATGAGCAGTTCTTC	CSVRAPLSNEQFF
TRBV2	few	TRBJ2-2	.	TGTGCCAGCAGTGAAGACCGGCTAGCACCCGGGGAGCTGTTTTTT	CASSEDRLAPGELFF
TRBV5-1	.	TRBJ2-7	.	TGCGCCAGCAGCTTGGTTAGGGGTACCGGCGCCTACGAGCAGTACTTC	CASSLVRGTGAYEQYF
TRBV27	.	TRBJ2-7	.	TGTGCCAGCAGCTCCAGGGCCGGGACCGTGAGAGACTACGAGCAGTACTTC	CASSSRAGTVRDYEQYF
TRBV28	.	TRBJ1-5	TRBD1	TGTGCCAGCCCTGGCCCGGGACAGGGTTATCAGCCCCAGCATTTT	CASPGPGQGYQPQHF
TRBV28	.	TRBJ1-1	.	TGTGCCAGCAGTCCCCCGGGGGGGTACACTGAAGCTTTCTTT	CASSPPGGYTEAFF
TRBV5-4	.	TRBJ2-5	TRBD1	TGTGCCAGCAGCCCAGGGGGTGAGGGGTGGGAAGAGACCCAGTACTTC	CASSPGGEGWEETQYF
TRBV18	.	TRBJ1-2	.	TGTGCCAGCTCACCTACACCCTCTGATGGCTACACCTTC	CASSPTPSDGYTF
TRBV5-4	.	TRBJ1-4	TRBD1	TGTGCCAGCAGCTCAGGACAGGGATATGAAAAACTGTTTTTT	CASSSGQGYEKLFF